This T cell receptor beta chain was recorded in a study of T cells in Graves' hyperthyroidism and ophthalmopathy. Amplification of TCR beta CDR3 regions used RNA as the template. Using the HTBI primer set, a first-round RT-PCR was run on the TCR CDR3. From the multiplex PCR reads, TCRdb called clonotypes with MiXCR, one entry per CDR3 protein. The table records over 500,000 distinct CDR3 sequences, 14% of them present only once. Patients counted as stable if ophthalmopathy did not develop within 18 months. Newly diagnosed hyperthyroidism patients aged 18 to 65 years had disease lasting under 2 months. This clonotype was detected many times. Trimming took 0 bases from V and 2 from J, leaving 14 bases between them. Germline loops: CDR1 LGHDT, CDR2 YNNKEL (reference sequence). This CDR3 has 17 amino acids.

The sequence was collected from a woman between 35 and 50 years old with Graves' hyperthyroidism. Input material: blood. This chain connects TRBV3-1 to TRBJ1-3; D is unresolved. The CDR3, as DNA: TGTGCCAGCAGCCAAGAGGGGTTATTTGGTCCTGGAAACACCATATATTTT. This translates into CASSQEGLFGPGNTIYF.